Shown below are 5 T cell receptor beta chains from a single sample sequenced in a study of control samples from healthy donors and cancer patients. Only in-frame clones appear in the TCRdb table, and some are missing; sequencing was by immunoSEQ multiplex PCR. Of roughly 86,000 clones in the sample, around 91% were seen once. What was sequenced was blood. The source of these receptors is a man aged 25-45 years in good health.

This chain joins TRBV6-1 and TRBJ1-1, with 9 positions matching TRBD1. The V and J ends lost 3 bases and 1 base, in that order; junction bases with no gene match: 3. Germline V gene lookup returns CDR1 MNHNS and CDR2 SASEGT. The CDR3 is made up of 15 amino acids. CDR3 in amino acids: CASSDTGQGNTEAFF. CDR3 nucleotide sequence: TGTGCCAGCAGTGATACGGGACAGGGGAACACTGAAGCTTTCTTT.

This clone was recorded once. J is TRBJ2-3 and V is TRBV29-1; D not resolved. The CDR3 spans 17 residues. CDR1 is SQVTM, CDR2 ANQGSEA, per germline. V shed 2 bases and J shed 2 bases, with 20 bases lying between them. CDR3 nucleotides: TGCAGCGTTGAACCCCACTCCAAGGGTTTGTCCACAGATACGCAGTATTTT. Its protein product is CSVEPHSKGLSTDTQYF.

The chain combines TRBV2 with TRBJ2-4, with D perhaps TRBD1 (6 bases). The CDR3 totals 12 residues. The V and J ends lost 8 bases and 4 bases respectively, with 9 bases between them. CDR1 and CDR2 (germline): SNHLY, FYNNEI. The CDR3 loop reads CASSGTKNIQYF. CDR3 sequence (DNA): TGTGCCAGCTCCGGGACAAAAAACATTCAGTACTTC.

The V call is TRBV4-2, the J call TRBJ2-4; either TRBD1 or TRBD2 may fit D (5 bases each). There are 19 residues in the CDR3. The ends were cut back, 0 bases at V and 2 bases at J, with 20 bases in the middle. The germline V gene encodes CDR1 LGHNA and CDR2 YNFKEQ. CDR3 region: CASSQEERGPGVPKNIQYF. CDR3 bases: TGTGCCAGCAGCCAAGAGGAAAGGGGACCCGGAGTCCCCAAAAACATTCAGTACTTC.

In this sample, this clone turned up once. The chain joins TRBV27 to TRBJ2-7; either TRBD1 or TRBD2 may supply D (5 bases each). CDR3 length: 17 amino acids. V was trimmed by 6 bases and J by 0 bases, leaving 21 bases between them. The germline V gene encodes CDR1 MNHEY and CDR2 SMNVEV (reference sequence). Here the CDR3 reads CASSSAPGTVSSYEQYF. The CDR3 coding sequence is TGTGCCAGCAGCTCGGCGCCCGGGACCGTCAGCTCCTACGAGCAGTACTTC.